The TCR beta chain under discussion was sequenced for a study of T-cell reconstitution after alpha-beta-depleted transplantation in children. Comment on this clonotype: Its antigen is as yet unknown.

Overall study findings and caveats: Newly made T cells mostly supplied T-cell counts and diversity one year after transplant.

Unique molecular identifiers were incorporated into the prepared TCRbeta library. TCRdb re-derived calls from the PCR reads in MiXCR, one entry per CDR3 protein. The sample lists hundreds of thousands of distinct CDR3 sequences, roughly 7.8% occurring once. The source was peripheral blood, collected 360 days after TCRalphabeta/CD19-depleted stem cell transplant. The clonotype comes from a female patient aged 2-9 years who had a stem cell transplant for Fanconi anemia, so the T cells may come from the graft donor.

The CDR3: CASSSTGPVDEQYV. CDR3 DNA sequence: TGTGCCAGCAGTTCCACAGGGCCGGTGGACGAGCAGTACGTC. V gene TRBV6-2 or TRBV6-3 combines with J gene TRBJ2-7, with D possibly matching TRBD1 (6 bases). The CDR3 is 14 amino acids. CDR1 MNHEY and CDR2 SVGEGT come from the germline V gene. V lost 4 bases to trimming and J lost 5 bases, with 15 bases between them.